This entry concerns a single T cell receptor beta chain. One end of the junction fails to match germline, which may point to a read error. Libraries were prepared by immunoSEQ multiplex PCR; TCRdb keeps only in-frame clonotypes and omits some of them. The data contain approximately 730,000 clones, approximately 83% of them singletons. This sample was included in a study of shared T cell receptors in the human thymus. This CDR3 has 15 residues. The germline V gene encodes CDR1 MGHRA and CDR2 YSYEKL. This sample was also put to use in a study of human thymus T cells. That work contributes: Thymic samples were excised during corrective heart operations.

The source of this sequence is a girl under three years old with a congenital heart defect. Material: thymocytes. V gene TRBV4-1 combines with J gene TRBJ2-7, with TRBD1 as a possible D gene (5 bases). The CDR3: CASRQEQVGTYEQYF. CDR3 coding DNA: TGCGCCAGCAGACAAGAACAGGTGGGCACCTACGAGCAGTACTTC.